This TCR beta chain was recovered during a study of T cell changes during pregnancy in multiple sclerosis. Produced via immunoSEQ multiplex PCR; TCRdb's table is partial and in-frame only. The repertoire consists of approximately 48,000 clones, with 94% occurring once and the leading ten covering just under 0.6%. The length of the CDR3 is 15 residues. Germline lookup yields CDR1 SEHNR and CDR2 FQNEAQ (reference sequence). V was shortened by 5 bases and J by 6 bases, with 14 bases between the two germline ends. The material sequenced was CD4+ T cells from peripheral blood mononuclear cells, taken in the second trimester of pregnancy. The TCR originated in a female donor with multiple sclerosis, enrolled in a pregnancy study. The chain recombines TRBV7-9 with TRBJ1-6; D possibly corresponds to TRBD1 (6 bases). The CDR3 bases are TGTGCCAGCAGCCCTCCTGGACAGACTAATTCACCCCTCCACTTT. Protein: CASSPPGQTNSPLHF. Filled out from reference TRBV7-9 and TRBJ1-6, the complete variable domain reads DTGVSQNPRHKITKRGQNVTFRCDPISEHNRLYWYRQTLGQGPEFLTYFQNEAQLEKSRLLSDRFSAERPKGSFSTLEIQRTEQGDSAMYLCASSPPGQTNSPLHFGNGTRLTVT.